The rows below give T cell receptor beta chains drawn from one sample of a study of blood T cell repertoires in COVID-19. Produced via immunoSEQ multiplex PCR; TCRdb's table is partial and in-frame only. The sample includes roughly 100,000 clones, around 90% of them seen just once. Material: peripheral blood. These TCRs come from an older woman with acute or convalescent COVID-19. CDR3s include the opening cysteine and the closing phenylalanine or tryptophan. The order of the fields is J gene, V gene, clone size, D gene, CDR3 protein, CDR3 DNA. D genes are given only for firm matches. A clone size is listed for some rows: how often the clone was seen (once, few, many), or a class if it is expanded.

>TRBJ2-1|TRBV20-1|.|TRBD2
CSVSLAGVSNEQFF
TGCAGTGTTAGTCTAGCGGGAGTGAGTAATGAGCAGTTCTTC
>TRBJ2-3|TRBV7-6|.|.
CASSLGGVGTDTQYF
TGTGCCAGCAGCTTAGGGGGGGTCGGGACAGATACGCAGTATTTT
>TRBJ2-7|TRBV6-2/TRBV6-3|.|TRBD2
CASSFRSGSKGEQYF
TGTGCCAGCAGTTTCCGAAGCGGGAGTAAGGGCGAGCAGTACTTC
>TRBJ1-5|TRBV4-2|.|.
CASSQGGLSQPQHF
TGTGCCAGCAGCCAAGGAGGGTTGTCTCAGCCCCAGCATTTT
>TRBJ1-1|TRBV29-1|once|.
CSAVTANTEAFF
TGCAGCGCCGTCACAGCGAACACTGAAGCTTTCTTT
>TRBJ1-1|TRBV7-8|.|TRBD1
CASSVQGYGTNTEAFF
TGTGCCAGCAGCGTACAGGGGTATGGGACGAACACTGAAGCTTTCTTT
>TRBJ1-2|TRBV29-1|.|.
CSVDLPGNYGYTF
TGCAGCGTTGATTTGCCGGGGAACTATGGCTACACCTTC
>TRBJ2-4|TRBV6-6|.|TRBD1
CASSYRDRNIQYF
TGTGCCAGCAGTTATCGGGACAGAAACATTCAGTACTTC
>TRBJ1-2|TRBV11-2|.|TRBD1
CASSLGPGQGYGYTF
TGTGCCAGCAGCTTAGGACCTGGACAGGGATATGGCTACACCTTC
>TRBJ1-2|TRBV3-1/TRBV3-2|.|.
CASSHNNRNYGYTF
TGTGCCAGCAGCCACAACAACAGGAACTATGGCTACACCTTC
>TRBJ2-4|TRBV10-3|.|TRBD2
CAISELAGGRIAKNIQYF
TGTGCCATCAGTGAGCTGGCGGGAGGGAGAATTGCCAAAAACATTCAGTACTTC
>TRBJ2-1|TRBV24-1|.|TRBD2
CATSPVTSGSRNEQFF
TGTGCCACCAGTCCGGTGACTAGCGGGAGTAGGAATGAGCAGTTCTTC
>TRBJ2-5|TRBV28|.|TRBD2
CASSFFASGRGRETQYF
TGTGCCAGCAGTTTCTTCGCTAGCGGGAGAGGCCGAGAGACCCAGTACTTC
>TRBJ1-1|TRBV28|.|.
CASSPGSLNTEAFF
TGTGCCAGCAGCCCGGGGTCCCTGAACACTGAAGCTTTCTTT
>TRBJ2-1|TRBV7-8|.|TRBD1
CASSARDSQYNEQFF
TGTGCCAGCAGCGCCCGGGACAGCCAATACAATGAGCAGTTCTTC
>TRBJ1-3|TRBV6-1|once|.
CASSETTARPFGNTIYF
TGTGCCAGCAGTGAAACGACAGCCAGACCATTTGGAAACACCATATATTTT
>TRBJ1-1|TRBV28|.|TRBD1
CASKTGGEDTEAFF
TGTGCCAGCAAGACAGGGGGGGAGGACACTGAAGCTTTCTTT
>TRBJ1-2|TRBV28|.|TRBD1
CASSTGGAYGYTF
TGTGCCAGCAGTACAGGGGGCGCTTATGGCTACACCTTC
>TRBJ1-5|TRBV27|.|.
CASSSADRFYSNQPQHF
TGTGCCAGCAGTTCGGCGGACAGATTCTATAGCAATCAGCCCCAGCATTTT
>TRBJ1-3|TRBV11-3|.|.
CASSPGGVSGNTIYF
TGTGCCAGCAGCCCCGGAGGAGTCTCTGGAAACACCATATATTTT
>TRBJ2-2|TRBV5-1|few|TRBD2
CASTSFSLAENTGELFF
TGCGCCAGCACATCCTTCAGCCTAGCGGAAAACACCGGGGAGCTGTTTTTT
>TRBJ1-5|TRBV6-5|.|TRBD1
CASRGQGSNQPQHF
TGTGCCAGCAGGGGACAGGGGAGCAATCAGCCCCAGCATTTT
>TRBJ2-1|TRBV28|once|.
CASSLTGGYTGALYNEQFF
TGTGCCAGCAGTTTAACGGGTGGATATACGGGAGCCCTCTACAATGAGCAGTTCTTC
>TRBJ2-3|TRBV5-1|.|.
CASSPTDWELDTQYF
TGCGCCAGCAGCCCTACGGACTGGGAGCTAGATACGCAGTATTTT
>TRBJ1-6|TRBV15|.|.
CATSRDQGRGSPLHF
TGTGCCACCAGCAGAGATCAAGGCAGGGGCTCACCCCTCCACTTT
>TRBJ2-1|TRBV6-6|.|TRBD1
CASSQTGTEYNEQFF
TGTGCCAGCAGTCAAACCGGGACAGAATACAATGAGCAGTTCTTC
>TRBJ1-2|TRBV27|.|.
CASSSFGGGRRDGYTF
TGTGCCAGCAGTTCCTTCGGCGGGGGGCGCCGGGATGGCTACACCTTC
>TRBJ1-5|TRBV5-1|.|.
CASSLASGNQPQHF
TGCGCCAGCAGCTTGGCGTCGGGGAATCAGCCCCAGCATTTT
>TRBJ2-1|TRBV5-1|.|TRBD2
CASSFPTSGTYNEQFF
TGCGCCAGCAGCTTTCCGACTAGCGGGACGTACAATGAGCAGTTCTTC
>TRBJ2-1|TRBV24-1|.|.
CATSDSPTDEQFF
TGTGCCACCAGTGATTCCCCTACGGATGAGCAGTTCTTC
>TRBJ2-5|TRBV5-8|.|TRBD1
CASSMSLGQTQETQYF
TGTGCCAGCAGCATGAGCCTGGGACAGACCCAAGAGACCCAGTACTTC
>TRBJ1-1|TRBV3-1/TRBV3-2|.|.
CASSQGAGEAFF
TGTGCCAGCAGCCAGGGGGCTGGTGAAGCTTTCTTT
>TRBJ1-5|TRBV5-6|.|.
CASSLYGGNSNQPQHF
TGTGCCAGCAGCTTGTACGGGGGAAATAGCAATCAGCCCCAGCATTTT
>TRBJ1-6|TRBV6-5|.|TRBD1
CASKVGQGNNSPLHF
TGTGCCAGCAAGGTTGGACAGGGGAACAATTCACCCCTCCACTTT
>TRBJ1-5|TRBV12-3/TRBV12-4|.|TRBD1
CASTFTGEQPQHF
TGTGCCAGCACTTTCACAGGGGAACAGCCCCAGCATTTT
>TRBJ2-1|TRBV7-2|.|TRBD1
CASSSQAGGIYNEQFF
TGTGCCAGCAGCTCCCAAGCAGGGGGCATCTACAATGAGCAGTTCTTC
>TRBJ2-1|TRBV7-2|.|.
CASSLGGLSAEQFF
TGTGCCAGCAGCTTAGGGGGACTGTCAGCCGAGCAGTTCTTC
>TRBJ1-1|TRBV18|.|.
CASSPQEFPNLNAEAFF
TGTGCCAGCTCACCACAAGAGTTTCCCAACTTAAACGCTGAAGCTTTCTTT
>TRBJ2-1|TRBV11-3|.|.
CASSLTGYNEQFF
TGTGCCAGCAGCCTAACAGGGTACAATGAGCAGTTCTTC
>TRBJ1-3|TRBV2|.|.
CASSRLTGTLNTIYF
TGTGCCAGCTCCCGATTAACAGGGACGTTGAACACCATATATTTT
>TRBJ1-3|TRBV23-1|.|.
CASTPTGVDGNTIYF
TGCGCCAGCACCCCGACAGGAGTAGATGGAAACACCATATATTTT
>TRBJ1-1|TRBV6-5|.|.
CASSRIRGSTEAFF
TGTGCCAGCAGTAGAATCAGGGGCAGCACTGAAGCTTTCTTT
>TRBJ2-1|TRBV6-5|.|.
CATGVSEQFF
TGTGCCACCGGGGTTTCTGAGCAGTTCTTC
>TRBJ2-1|TRBV7-6|.|TRBD2
CASSRGLAGVYEQFF
TGTGCCAGCAGCCGAGGACTAGCGGGAGTTTATGAGCAGTTCTTC
>TRBJ2-3|TRBV7-3|.|TRBD2
CASSSSLAGARADTQYF
TGTGCCAGCAGCTCGAGCCTAGCGGGAGCTAGAGCAGATACGCAGTATTTT
>TRBJ1-1|TRBV28|.|TRBD1
CASSTMEGATEAFF
TGTGCCAGCAGTACCATGGAGGGGGCGACTGAAGCTTTCTTT
>TRBJ1-1|TRBV27|.|TRBD1
CASSFFFTGGTNTEAFF
TGTGCCAGCAGTTTTTTTTTCACAGGGGGGACGAACACTGAAGCTTTCTTT